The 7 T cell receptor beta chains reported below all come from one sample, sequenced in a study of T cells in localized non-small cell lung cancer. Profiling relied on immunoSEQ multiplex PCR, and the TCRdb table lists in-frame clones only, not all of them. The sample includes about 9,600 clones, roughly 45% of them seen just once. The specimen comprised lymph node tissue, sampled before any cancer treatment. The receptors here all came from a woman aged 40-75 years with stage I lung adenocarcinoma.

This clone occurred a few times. The chain's CDR3 is CASERGERVGTDTQYF. DNA of the CDR3: TGTGCCAGCGAGAGGGGGGAAAGGGTGGGCACAGATACGCAGTATTTT. V is TRBV7-4 and J is TRBJ2-3; D may match TRBD1 or TRBD2 (6 bases each). CDR1 SGHVT and CDR2 SQSDAQ come from the germline V gene. Trimming removed 8 bases at V and 1 base at J, with 19 bases between. The CDR3 totals 16 residues.

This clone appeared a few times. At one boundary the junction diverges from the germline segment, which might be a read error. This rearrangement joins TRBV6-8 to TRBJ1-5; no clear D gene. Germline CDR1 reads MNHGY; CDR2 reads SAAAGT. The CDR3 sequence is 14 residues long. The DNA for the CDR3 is TGTGCCAACAGTTCACAAAATAGCAATCAGCCCCAGCATTTT. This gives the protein CANSSQNSNQPQHF.

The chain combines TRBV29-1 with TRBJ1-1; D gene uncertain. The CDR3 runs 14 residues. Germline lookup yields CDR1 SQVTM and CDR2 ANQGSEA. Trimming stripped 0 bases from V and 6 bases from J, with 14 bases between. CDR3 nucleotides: TGCAGCGTTGAAGAGGGGTTCCGTGACGCTGAAGCTTTCTTT. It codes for CSVEEGFRDAEAFF.

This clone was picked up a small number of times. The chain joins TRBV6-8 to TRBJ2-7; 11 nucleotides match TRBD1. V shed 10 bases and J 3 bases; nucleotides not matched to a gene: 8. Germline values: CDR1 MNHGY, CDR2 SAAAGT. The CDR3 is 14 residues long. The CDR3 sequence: CATVPGTGGYEQYF. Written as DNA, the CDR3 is TGTGCCACCGTGCCCGGGACAGGGGGCTACGAGCAGTACTTC.

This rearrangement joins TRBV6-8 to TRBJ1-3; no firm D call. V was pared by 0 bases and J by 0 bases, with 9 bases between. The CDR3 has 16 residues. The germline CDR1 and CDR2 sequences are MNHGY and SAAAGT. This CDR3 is CASSYSFGVSGNTIYF. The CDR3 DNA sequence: TGTGCCAGCAGTTACTCGTTTGGGGTCTCTGGAAACACCATATATTTT.

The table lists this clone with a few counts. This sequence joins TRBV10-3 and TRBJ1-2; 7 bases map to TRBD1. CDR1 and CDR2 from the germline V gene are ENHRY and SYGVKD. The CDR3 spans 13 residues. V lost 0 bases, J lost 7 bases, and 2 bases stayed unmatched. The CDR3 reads CAISESSGGGYTF. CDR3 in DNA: TGTGCCATCAGTGAGTCTTCAGGGGGTGGCTACACCTTC.

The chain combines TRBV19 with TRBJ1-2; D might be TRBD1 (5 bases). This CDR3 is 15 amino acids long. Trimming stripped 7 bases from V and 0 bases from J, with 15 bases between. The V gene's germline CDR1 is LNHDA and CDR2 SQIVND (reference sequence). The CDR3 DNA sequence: TGTGCCAGTAACGACCCTCAGGGAGCTAACTATGGCTACACCTTC. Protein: CASNDPQGANYGYTF.